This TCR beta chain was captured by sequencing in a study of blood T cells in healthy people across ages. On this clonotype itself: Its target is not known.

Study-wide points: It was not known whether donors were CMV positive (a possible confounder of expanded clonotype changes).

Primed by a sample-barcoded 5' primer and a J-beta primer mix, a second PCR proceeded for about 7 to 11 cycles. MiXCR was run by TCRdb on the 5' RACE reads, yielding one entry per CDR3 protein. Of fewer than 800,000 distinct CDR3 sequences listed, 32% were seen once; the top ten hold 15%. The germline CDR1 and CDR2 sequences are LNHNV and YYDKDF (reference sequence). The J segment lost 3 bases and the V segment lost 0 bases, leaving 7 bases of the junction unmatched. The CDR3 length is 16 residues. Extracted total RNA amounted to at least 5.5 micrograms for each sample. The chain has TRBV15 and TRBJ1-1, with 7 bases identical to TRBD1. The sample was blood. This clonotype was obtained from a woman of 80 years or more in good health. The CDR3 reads CATSRDEGTVDTEAFF. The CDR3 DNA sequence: TGTGCCACCAGCAGAGATGAAGGGACAGTGGACACTGAAGCTTTCTTT.